This is a list of T cell receptor beta chains from one sample in a study of blood T cells in healthy people across ages. Each CDR3 protein gets one entry after TCRdb re-called the 5' RACE reads with MiXCR. The table records 800,000 to 900,000 distinct CDR3 sequences, approximately 65% of them present only once. The sample comprised blood. These TCRs come from a man younger than 40 in good health. The conserved cysteine and the conserved F or W are not part of the CDR3 here. Fields, in order: CDR3 length, V gene, CDR3 protein.

length: 13; V: TRBV6-6; CDR3: ASRGEGGAKNIQY
length: 13; V: TRBV27; CDR3: ASSLGDRPFYGYT
length: 13; V: TRBV4-1; CDR3: ASSQPGHGNEKLF
length: 11; V: TRBV29-1; CDR3: SVVQGAGYGYT
length: 13; V: TRBV27; CDR3: ASSLYPGTGRGYI
length: 12; V: TRBV20-1; CDR3: SASRRGVGYEQY
length: 13; V: TRBV2; CDR3: ASRAKSTGNQPQH
length: 15; V: TRBV27; CDR3: ASSLGSPPGGPYEQY
length: 15; V: TRBV6-5; CDR3: ASSYRGLRYSYNEQF
length: 11; V: TRBV3-1; CDR3: ASSPIDNSPLH
length: 12; V: TRBV12-3/TRBV12-4; CDR3: ASSHTGALWGYT
length: 11; V: TRBV2; CDR3: ASGDRGYTEAF
length: 13; V: TRBV24-1; CDR3: ATSDPGSNTGELF
length: 12; V: TRBV3-1; CDR3: ASSPTGAHSPLH
length: 17; V: TRBV28; CDR3: ASSLAGLPLSPGANVLT
length: 10; V: TRBV29-1; CDR3: SVVYEGQPQH
length: 11; V: TRBV29-1; CDR3: SVKIQGSYEQY
length: 14; V: TRBV12-3/TRBV12-4; CDR3: ASRYLGRTNTGELF
length: 14; V: TRBV7-9; CDR3: ASSSGGVTYNSPLH
length: 13; V: TRBV5-1; CDR3: ASSYSPGAKTEAF
length: 13; V: TRBV9; CDR3: ASSPHLAGEDTQY
length: 11; V: TRBV7-9; CDR3: ASSSDQQETQY
length: 11; V: TRBV10-3; CDR3: AILRDRDGEQF
length: 13; V: TRBV9; CDR3: AGSVEWGPRETQY
length: 10; V: TRBV6-5; CDR3: ASSYGGGPQH
length: 14; V: TRBV20-1; CDR3: SASVDFWGNTDTQY
length: 11; V: TRBV9; CDR3: ASSVVPDNEQF
length: 10; V: TRBV29-1; CDR3: SVVGGSYEQY
length: 15; V: TRBV6-1; CDR3: ASSGVTRGRPQEIQY
length: 15; V: TRBV7-2; CDR3: ASSPRWTSSSPDTQY
length: 11; V: TRBV5-1; CDR3: ASSVLSGETQY
length: 13; V: TRBV28; CDR3: ASSDSIDSNQPQH
length: 12; V: TRBV20-1; CDR3: SAVRMSFTDTQY
length: 11; V: TRBV9; CDR3: ASSPPGASGYT
length: 12; V: TRBV29-1; CDR3: SVVVGYGSYEQY
length: 13; V: TRBV28; CDR3: ASSTDGYIQETRY
length: 11; V: TRBV4-1; CDR3: ASSQETRYEQY
length: 10; V: TRBV13; CDR3: ASSLGVGSQY
length: 11; V: TRBV3-1; CDR3: ASSQLTPNEQY
length: 11; V: TRBV12-3/TRBV12-4; CDR3: ASRDYRTDTQY
length: 13; V: TRBV18; CDR3: ASSPPARGPYEQY
length: 12; V: TRBV12-3/TRBV12-4; CDR3: ASSLAGTNQPQH
length: 11; V: TRBV10-3; CDR3: AIGRLGRYEQY
length: 19; V: TRBV15; CDR3: ATSNGGVVDSSYTDTDTQY
length: 10; V: TRBV20-1; CDR3: SGQTYQETQY
length: 13; V: TRBV7-2; CDR3: ASSRGHMGEYEQY
length: 10; V: TRBV12-3/TRBV12-4; CDR3: ASSYRAGELF
length: 13; V: TRBV5-6; CDR3: ASSLSGRGDYEQF
length: 10; V: TRBV15; CDR3: ATSRGQADPY
length: 15; V: TRBV5-5; CDR3: ASSPWWGQGLNQPQH
length: 14; V: TRBV28; CDR3: ASCGTSGSSTDTQY
length: 13; V: TRBV7-2; CDR3: ASSLQGGGANVLT
length: 9; V: TRBV20-1; CDR3: SARYYGTQY
length: 13; V: TRBV11-3; CDR3: ASSHSTGPTDTQY